These 27 T cell receptor beta chains were sequenced from one sample in a study of blood T cell repertoires in COVID-19. Generated by immunoSEQ multiplex PCR, the TCRdb table keeps only in-frame clones and is missing some. The sample has a few hundred thousand clones, 82% seen once. Sequencing used peripheral blood. These TCRs come from a woman aged 18 to 35 with acute or convalescent COVID-19.

This clone was detected a few times. V usage is TRBV5-5 and J usage is TRBJ2-1; 8 positions agree with TRBD1. CDR1 is SGHKS and CDR2 is YYEKEE in the germline V gene (reference sequence). The junction had 12 bases not matched to a gene; V was cut back by 4 bases and J by 9 bases. The CDR3 totals 15 residues. CDR3 coding DNA: TGTGCCAGCAGCCCGCGACAGGGGAGGTCGAGTGAGCAGTTCTTC. This translates into CASSPRQGRSSEQFF.

The chain is built from TRBV3-1 (or the pseudogene TRBV3-2) and TRBJ1-6; the D gene is possibly TRBD1 (5 bases). V lost 0 bases to trimming and J lost 7 bases, with 31 bases between them. This CDR3 region has 22 residues. Per germline, CDR1 LGHDT and CDR2 YNNKEL (reference sequence). The CDR3 loop is CASSQDTTLGGLAALRNSPLHF. The CDR3 DNA reads as TGTGCCAGCAGCCAAGATACTACTCTTGGGGGGTTAGCCGCGTTGCGCAATTCACCCCTCCACTTT.

The chain recombines TRBV18 with TRBJ1-6; D is perhaps TRBD1 (5 bases). Germline CDR1 reads KGHSH; CDR2 reads LQKENI. The CDR3 runs 17 residues. Trimming left V 4 bases short and J 0 bases short, with 13 bases between. The CDR3 DNA reads TGTGCCAGCTCACTAACCGGGGGGAGCTCCTATAATTCACCCCTCCACTTT. Translation: CASSLTGGSSYNSPLHF.

This clone was seen once. The chain has TRBV27 and TRBJ1-1; 8 bases align to TRBD1. After removal of 3 bases from V and 4 bases from J, the junction contained 4 bases not matched to a gene. The germline V gene has CDR1 MNHEY and CDR2 SMNVEV (reference sequence). The CDR3 contains 14 residues. CDR3 sequence: CASSFGQGVTEAFF. The CDR3 DNA reads TGTGCCAGCAGTTTTGGACAGGGAGTCACTGAAGCTTTCTTT.

This chain connects TRBV30 to TRBJ2-1, with TRBD1 identical over 11 bases. Trimming at V came to 7 bases and at J to 7 bases, leaving 6 bases not matched to a gene. This CDR3 is built from 13 residues. Per germline, CDR1 GTSNPN and CDR2 SVGIG (reference sequence). CDR3 nucleotide sequence: TGTGCCTATGGACAGGGGGCGTTGAATGAGCAGTTCTTC. Amino acids: CAYGQGALNEQFF.

The V and J genes are TRBV5-4 and TRBJ2-5; 8 nucleotides align to TRBD2. Germline values: CDR1 SGHNT, CDR2 YYREEE (reference sequence). This CDR3 contains 15 residues. Unmatched junction bases numbered 4, after V lost 0 bases and J lost 3 bases. CDR3 loop: CASSLGSGSKETQYF. As DNA, the CDR3 is TGTGCCAGCAGCTTGGGGAGCGGGAGTAAAGAGACCCAGTACTTC.

This chain connects TRBV10-1 to TRBJ2-1, with TRBD2 matching 7 bases. The CDR3 loop spans 18 amino acids. Germline-derived CDR1 and CDR2 are WNHNN and SYGVQD (reference sequence). With 4 bases clipped from V and 5 bases from J, the junction kept 17 bases outside the gene matches. The CDR3 is CASSAYSGAEGGNNEQFF. CDR3 nucleotide sequence: TGCGCCAGCAGTGCTTACTCCGGAGCGGAGGGAGGGAACAATGAGCAGTTCTTC.

This chain's CDR3 is CASSTSSRVTYF. Written as DNA, the CDR3 is TGTGCCAGTAGTACCAGCTCTAGAGTGACGTACTTC. This rearrangement joins TRBV19 to TRBJ2-7; D is unresolved. Germline V gives CDR1 LNHDA, CDR2 SQIVND (reference sequence). CDR3 size: 12 residues. Trimming pared 4 bases from V and 12 bases from J, leaving 16 bases between. The whole variable domain, filled in from reference TRBV19 and TRBJ2-7, reads DGGITQSPKYLFRKEGQNVTLSCEQNLNHDAMYWYRQDPGQGLRLIYYSQIVNDFQKGDIAEGYSVSREKKESFPLTVTSAQKNPTAFYLCASSTSSRVTYFGPGTRLTVT.

The gene calls are TRBV5-6 and TRBJ1-2; D is undetermined. From germline, CDR1 is SGHDT and CDR2 YYEEEE. The CDR3 is 15 residues long. The germline V and J ends were trimmed by 2 bases and 3 bases, with 14 bases remaining between them. CDR3 region: CASSLASSRHYGYTF. The CDR3 bases are TGTGCCAGCAGCTTAGCGTCCTCCCGGCACTATGGCTACACCTTC.

The rearrangement uses TRBV4-1 and TRBJ1-3; D is unresolved. The V gene's germline CDR1 is MGHRA and CDR2 YSYEKL. This CDR3 spans 15 amino acids. V was shortened by 5 bases and J by 0 bases, with 11 bases between the two germline ends. The CDR3 coding sequence is TGCGCCAGCAGCGGTACCGGGAACTCTGGAAACACCATATATTTT. Translating it yields CASSGTGNSGNTIYF.

The chain couples TRBV6-5 to TRBJ1-5; weak D call: TRBD1 (5 bases). The CDR3 runs to 15 residues. Germline V gene sequence: CDR1 MNHEY, CDR2 SVGAGI. V lost 0 bases and J lost 4, with 10 bases in between. CDR3 in amino acids: CASSYSSRVNQPQHF. For the CDR3, the DNA is TGTGCCAGCAGTTACTCGAGCAGGGTAAATCAGCCCCAGCATTTT.

The chain has TRBV9 and TRBJ1-2; maybe TRBD1 (5 bases). From germline, CDR1 is SGDLS and CDR2 YYNGEE. Trimming took off 0 bases at V and 6 bases at J, with 15 bases between the two ends. This CDR3 spans 15 amino acids. The CDR3 region has the DNA TGTGCCAGCAGCGTAGCTTGGAAAGGGGCGAATGGCTACACCTTC. This gives the protein CASSVAWKGANGYTF.

This chain joins TRBV5-1 and TRBJ2-2, with 8 bases identical to TRBD1. CDR1 and CDR2 (germline): SGHRS, YFSETQ. This CDR3 has 15 amino acids. The junction had 7 bases not matched to a gene; V was cut back by 0 bases and J by 9 bases. This CDR3 reads CASSLEGQDGRELFF. The DNA for the CDR3 is TGCGCCAGCAGCTTGGAGGGACAGGACGGTCGGGAGCTGTTTTTT.

CDR3 residues: CASSYRQGGSPLHF. The CDR3 nucleotides read TGTGCCAGCAGCTACAGACAGGGTGGTTCACCCCTCCACTTT. This chain connects TRBV11-1 to TRBJ1-6; 7 nucleotides agree with TRBD1. V shed 4 bases and J 9 bases; nucleotides not matched to a gene: 6. The CDR3 totals 14 residues. From germline, CDR1 is SGHAT and CDR2 FQDESV (reference sequence).

The chain is built from TRBV29-1 and TRBJ2-4; 12 nucleotides align to TRBD2. The CDR3 sequence is 17 residues long. Trimming at V came to 7 bases and at J to 2 bases, leaving 12 bases not matched to a gene. Germline V CDR1 and CDR2: SQVTM, ANQGSEA. The chain's CDR3 is CSGLAGGPLISKNIQYF. Written as DNA, the CDR3 is TGCAGCGGCCTAGCGGGAGGGCCCTTGATCTCCAAAAACATTCAGTACTTC.

The rearrangement links TRBV4-1 to TRBJ2-3, with 7 bases matching TRBD2. CDR1 is MGHRA, CDR2 YSYEKL, per germline. V was pared by 0 bases and J by 1 base, with 13 bases of the junction left unmatched. CDR3 length: 19 residues. The CDR3 DNA follows: TGCGCCAGCAGCCAAGAATTTTCCGGGAGGTCCCCTCGCACAGATACGCAGTATTTT. It codes for CASSQEFSGRSPRTDTQYF.

The J gene is TRBJ2-3, the V gene TRBV6-5, with 9 bases that match TRBD2. The V segment lost 5 bases and the J segment 6 bases; nucleotides outside the gene matches: 9. CDR1 and CDR2 (germline): MNHEY, SVGAGI. The CDR3 totals 15 residues. DNA for the CDR3: TGTGCCAGCAGTAAATTAGCGGGAGTGTTGGATACGCAGTATTTT. Encoded protein: CASSKLAGVLDTQYF.

The chain joins TRBV7-2 to TRBJ1-2, with D hard to call. Germline loops: CDR1 SGHTA, CDR2 FQGNSA. V gave up 2 bases and J gave up 8 bases, with 18 bases separating them. The length of the CDR3 is 15 residues. In nucleotides, the CDR3 is TGTGCCAGCAGCTTACTACCGGAGGGAACGGTGGGCTACACCTTC. Translation gives CASSLLPEGTVGYTF.

The chain is built from TRBV19 and TRBJ2-3, with 8 bases fitting TRBD2. There are 13 residues in the CDR3. V trimming: 5 bases; J trimming: 6 bases; junction bases outside the gene matches: 4. Germline CDR1 is LNHDA and CDR2 is SQIVND (reference sequence). DNA for the CDR3: TGTGCCAGTAGTCAGGGACTAGTCGATACGCAGTATTTT. Its translation: CASSQGLVDTQYF.

This chain uses TRBV20-1 with TRBJ1-2; D is perhaps TRBD1 (5 bases). From germline, CDR1 is DFQATT and CDR2 SNEGSKA (reference sequence). This CDR3 has 13 amino acids. The V and J ends lost 3 bases and 4 bases respectively, with 12 bases between them. The CDR3 here is CSASAQGSYGYTF. In DNA, the CDR3 is TGCAGTGCTAGTGCTCAGGGAAGCTATGGCTACACCTTC.

The table lists this clone with a count of one. The J gene is TRBJ2-7, the V gene TRBV5-5; tentative D call: TRBD2 (5 bases). This CDR3 has 14 residues. V lost 4 bases and J 0 bases, leaving 11 bases between the germline ends. Per the germline V gene, CDR1 is SGHKS and CDR2 is YYEKEE (reference sequence). CDR3 bases: TGTGCCAGCAGCCTCCGACGGGACTCCTACGAGCAGTACTTC. As protein: CASSLRRDSYEQYF.

Of note for this clone: This CDR3 is also generated by other DNA sequences in the sample. This sequence joins TRBV5-5 and TRBJ1-1, with a possible D match to TRBD1 (6 bases). CDR1 is SGHKS and CDR2 is YYEKEE in the germline V gene (reference sequence). This CDR3 has 13 residues. Trimming took 3 bases from V and 5 from J, leaving 11 bases between them. CDR3 protein: CASSSGGSTEAFF. The CDR3 DNA is TGTGCCAGCAGCTCGGGGGGCAGTACTGAAGCTTTCTTT.

The chain has TRBV6-5 and TRBJ2-7; TRBD2 aligns across 11 bases. This CDR3 region has 15 residues. V lost 5 bases and J lost 0; bases outside the gene matches: 3. Germline lookup yields CDR1 MNHEY and CDR2 SVGAGI. CDR3 bases: TGTGCCAGCAGTCGTAGCGGGAGGGCCTCCTACGAGCAGTACTTC. Protein product: CASSRSGRASYEQYF.

This clone occurred many times. The chain uses TRBV5-1 and TRBJ2-5, with TRBD1 identical over 7 bases. Germline lookup yields CDR1 SGHRS and CDR2 YFSETQ. This CDR3 contains 15 residues. With V trimmed by 3 bases and J by 0 bases, 5 bases remained unmatched. CDR3 protein: CASSSQTGYQETQYF. The DNA of the CDR3 is TGCGCCAGCAGCTCCCAGACAGGGTACCAAGAGACCCAGTACTTC.

The chain carries TRBV6-2 or TRBV6-3 and TRBJ1-1; 7 bases are shared with TRBD1. V lost 5 bases to trimming and J lost 5 bases; unmatched junction nucleotides: 20. This CDR3 comprises 18 residues. Germline V gene lookup returns CDR1 MNHEY and CDR2 SVGEGT. CDR3: CASSNPLSRGFLGTEAFF. CDR3 sequence (DNA): TGTGCCAGCAGTAATCCCCTGTCCAGGGGGTTTTTAGGGACTGAAGCTTTCTTT.

The chain employs TRBV19 and TRBJ2-2, with 12 bases identical to TRBD2. CDR1 and CDR2 (germline): LNHDA, SQIVND (reference sequence). J lost 8 bases, V lost 7 bases, and 11 bases had no gene match. This CDR3 is 16 amino acids long. The CDR3 is CASTPRTSGILGELFF. In nucleotides, the CDR3 is TGTGCCAGTACCCCCCGGACTAGCGGGATCCTAGGGGAGCTGTTTTTT.

The V gene is TRBV11-2, the J gene TRBJ2-3; maybe TRBD2 (6 bases). Trimming left V 1 base short and J 4 bases short, with 12 bases between. Germline CDR1 and CDR2: SGHAT and FQNNGV. This CDR3 has 15 residues. The chain's CDR3 is CASSLVGGGSDTQYF. The DNA for the CDR3 is TGTGCCAGCAGCTTAGTTGGGGGAGGATCAGATACGCAGTATTTT.